This passage covers 20 T cell receptor beta chains from one sample sequenced in a study of blood T cell repertoires in COVID-19 (dated by TCRdb to 2019 to 2021). The library was generated by the immunoSEQ multiplex PCR assay. Not all clones reach the TCRdb copy of this immuneACCESS table, which keeps in-frame sequences only. Checked studies attribute under half of the gap to unresolved V genes and leave the rest unexplained. The sample table records some 260,000 clones; 70% to 80% of these occur just once. The top ten hold about 3% of the sample. Source material: peripheral blood. The receptors stem from a woman of 80 years or more with acute or convalescent COVID-19.

The rearrangement links TRBV6-1 to TRBJ1-5; D remains ambiguous. Germline V CDR1 and CDR2: MNHNS, SASEGT. Trimming took off 2 bases at V and 6 bases at J, with 14 bases between the two ends. The length of the CDR3 is 15 residues. The CDR3 region is CASSENVGRGQPQHF. The CDR3 DNA follows: TGTGCCAGCAGTGAAAATGTTGGGCGGGGTCAGCCCCAGCATTTT.

In this sample, this clone turned up once. The V call is TRBV19, the J call TRBJ1-5; 7 nucleotides line up with TRBD1. The CDR3 extends over 17 amino acids. CDR1 and CDR2 (germline): LNHDA, SQIVND (reference sequence). The trim removed 3 bases at V and 0 bases at J, leaving 8 bases unmatched. The chain's CDR3 is CASSIPLQGISNQPQHF. The CDR3 bases are TGTGCCAGTAGTATTCCATTACAGGGGATTAGCAATCAGCCCCAGCATTTT.

DNA for the CDR3: TGTGCCAGCAGCCTTAAAGGTGGTAGCGGGAGTGACGGGGAGCTGTTTTTT. Its protein is CASSLKGGSGSDGELFF. V usage is TRBV4-2 and J usage is TRBJ2-2; 9 positions match TRBD2. This CDR3 is built from 17 residues. Germline trimming cut 4 bases from V and 7 bases from J; bases unmatched to any gene: 13. Germline CDR1 LGHNA, CDR2 YNFKEQ.

There are many counts of this clone. The chain joins TRBV4-3 to TRBJ2-2; 7 bases line up with TRBD2. The germline V gene has CDR1 LGHNA and CDR2 YSLEER. The CDR3 length is 17 residues. With 1 base clipped from V and 0 bases from J, the junction kept 5 bases outside the gene matches. In nucleotides, the CDR3 is TGCGCCAGCAGCCAAGGACACGGGGGGACGAACACCGGGGAGCTGTTTTTT. This codes for CASSQGHGGTNTGELFF.

V usage is TRBV5-1 and J usage is TRBJ1-2; the D gene is possibly TRBD1 (6 bases). V dropped 4 bases and J dropped 7 bases, with 20 bases sitting between them. Germline loops: CDR1 SGHRS, CDR2 YFSETQ. The CDR3 extends over 15 amino acids. The CDR3 protein is CASSMETGSASGYTF. CDR3 DNA: TGCGCCAGCAGCATGGAGACAGGTTCGGCTAGTGGCTACACCTTC.

J is TRBJ2-7 and V is TRBV7-2; TRBD1 matches at 10 bases. After removal of 6 bases from V and 6 bases from J, the junction contained 8 bases not matched to a gene. The CDR3 contains 14 residues. Germline V gives CDR1 SGHTA, CDR2 FQGNSA. CDR3 amino acids: CASRSGTGATEQYF. CDR3 nucleotide sequence: TGTGCCAGCAGGTCCGGGACAGGGGCAACCGAGCAGTACTTC.

The J gene is TRBJ2-5, the V gene TRBV7-2, with 8 bases matching TRBD2. V shed 5 bases, J shed 2 bases, and the junction held 7 bases outside the gene matches. The CDR3 totals 15 residues. Germline V gene sequence: CDR1 SGHTA, CDR2 FQGNSA. CDR3 residues: CASSPRGGSQETQYF. CDR3 sequence (DNA): TGTGCCAGCAGCCCCCGGGGGGGGAGTCAAGAGACCCAGTACTTC.

J is TRBJ2-2 and V is TRBV12-5, with TRBD1 identical over 10 bases. The CDR3 spans 16 residues. V gave up 4 bases and J gave up 7 bases; unmatched junction bases: 9. The germline gives CDR1 LGHNT, CDR2 FRNRAP. CDR3 region: CASGSQTGGTSGELFF. DNA for the CDR3: TGTGCTAGTGGTTCACAGACAGGGGGCACTAGCGGGGAGCTGTTTTTT.

The chain carries TRBV19 and TRBJ1-5; 7 bases fit TRBD1. CDR3 length: 14 residues. V shed 4 bases, J shed 6 bases, and the junction held 6 bases outside the gene matches. CDR1 is LNHDA, CDR2 SQIVND, per germline (reference sequence). The DNA of the CDR3 is TGTGCCAGTAGTACAGGGGGTTCAGGTCAGCCCCAGCATTTT. Amino acid sequence: CASSTGGSGQPQHF.

This clone has ten or more counts. Here the CDR3 DNA reads TGCGCCAGCAGCCTACCGACAGGGTTAGCGCAAGAGACCCAGTACTTC. Translated, it gives CASSLPTGLAQETQYF. The V and J genes are TRBV5-1 and TRBJ2-5; 7 bases are a match to TRBD1. This CDR3 comprises 16 residues. Germline CDR1 reads SGHRS; CDR2 reads YFSETQ. Trimming removed 4 bases from V and 2 bases from J; junction bases left unmatched: 11.

This clone came up a few times. The chain carries TRBV3-1 (or the pseudogene TRBV3-2) and TRBJ1-1; D ambiguous. Trimming took 1 base from V and 1 from J, leaving 7 bases between them. Germline CDR1 and CDR2: LGHDT and YNNKEL (reference sequence). This CDR3 is 14 amino acids long. The CDR3 here is CASSQGHENTEAFF. DNA of the CDR3: TGTGCCAGCAGCCAAGGACACGAGAACACTGAAGCTTTCTTT.

V and J are TRBV10-1 and TRBJ2-1; no reliable D call. The V end lost 3 bases, the J end lost 12 bases, and 12 bases lay between the germline ends. CDR1 and CDR2 from the germline V gene are WNHNN and SYGVQD (reference sequence). This CDR3 has 12 amino acids. CDR3 sequence: CASSDGPSWQFF. CDR3 nucleotide sequence: TGCGCCAGCAGTGATGGGCCCTCGTGGCAGTTCTTC.

A single count supports this clone. CDR3 nucleotide sequence: TGTGCCAGCAGCCCGGACAGGCTGAGCACCGGGGAGCTGTTTTTT. As protein: CASSPDRLSTGELFF. This chain uses TRBV11-3 with TRBJ2-2, with 7 bases matching TRBD1. Germline V gene data show CDR1 as SGHNT and CDR2 as YENEEA. V dropped 5 bases and J dropped 4; count of bases not matched to a gene: 7. CDR3 size: 15 residues.

CDR3 sequence reads: CASSAGQGNEKLFF. The CDR3 DNA sequence: TGTGCCAGCAGCGCTGGACAGGGTAATGAAAAACTGTTTTTT. The genes are TRBV9 and TRBJ1-4; 8 positions agree with TRBD1. Per the germline V gene, CDR1 is SGDLS and CDR2 is YYNGEE. V shed 3 bases and J 4 bases; nucleotides not matched to a gene: 2. CDR3 length: 14 residues.

The chain links TRBV5-1 to TRBJ1-3, with a tentative D call TRBD1 (6 bases). Trimming removed 0 bases from V and 0 bases from J, with 22 bases in between. Germline V gene sequence: CDR1 SGHRS, CDR2 YFSETQ. The CDR3 sequence is 20 residues long. CDR3 coding DNA: TGCGCCAGCAGCTTGGCCCGGACAGCCCCCGCCGGGCGCTCTGGAAACACCATATATTTT. Amino acids: CASSLARTAPAGRSGNTIYF.

V usage is TRBV18 and J usage is TRBJ1-2; 9 bases map to TRBD1. Germline V gives CDR1 KGHSH, CDR2 LQKENI. This CDR3 comprises 15 residues. With 3 bases clipped from V and 5 bases from J, the junction kept 7 bases outside the gene matches. The CDR3 loop reads CASSPGQQGAYGYTF. Written as DNA, the CDR3 is TGTGCCAGCTCACCCGGGCAACAGGGGGCATATGGCTACACCTTC.

The chain recombines TRBV5-5 with TRBJ1-3; D possibly corresponds to TRBD1 (6 bases). Germline loops: CDR1 SGHKS, CDR2 YYEKEE (reference sequence). The CDR3 consists of 16 residues. Trimming took off 4 bases at V and 2 bases at J, with 16 bases between the two ends. The chain's CDR3 is CASSQRDTGTGNTIYF. The CDR3 coding sequence is TGTGCCAGCAGCCAGCGGGACACTGGAACTGGAAACACCATATATTTT.

The CDR3 DNA reads TGTGCCAGCAGCTTAAACTCGAGAGAAGCTTTCTTT. Its protein is CASSLNSREAFF. The genes are TRBV7-9 and TRBJ1-1; D remains unclear. The CDR3 runs to 12 residues. CDR1 and CDR2 from the germline V gene are SEHNR and FQNEAQ (reference sequence). The V end lost 2 bases, the J end lost 8 bases, and 9 bases lay between the germline ends. The full variable domain, in which reference TRBV7-9 and TRBJ1-1 provide the parts outside the CDR3, is DTGVSQNPRHKITKRGQNVTFRCDPISEHNRLYWYRQTLGQGPEFLTYFQNEAQLEKSRLLSDRFSAERPKGSFSTLEIQRTEQGDSAMYLCASSLNSREAFFGQGTRLTVV.

This clone has more than one count but fewer than ten. CDR3 sequence: CASSPLRGDRDTGELFF. The DNA of the CDR3 is TGCGCCAGCAGCCCCCTACGGGGGGACCGGGACACCGGGGAGCTGTTTTTT. J is TRBJ2-2 and V is TRBV4-3; 7 nucleotides align to TRBD2. J was trimmed by 3 bases and V by 4 bases; bases with no gene match: 11. The CDR3 has 17 amino acids. Germline lookup yields CDR1 LGHNA and CDR2 YSLEER.

This chain connects TRBV6-4 to TRBJ1-1; D remains unclear. CDR3 length equals 14 residues. Trimming cost V 4 bases and J 1 base, with 10 bases left between them. The germline V gene has CDR1 MRHNA and CDR2 SNTAGT. The chain's CDR3 is CASSGSPGNTEAFF. CDR3 sequence (DNA): TGTGCCAGCAGTGGCAGCCCAGGGAACACTGAAGCTTTCTTT.